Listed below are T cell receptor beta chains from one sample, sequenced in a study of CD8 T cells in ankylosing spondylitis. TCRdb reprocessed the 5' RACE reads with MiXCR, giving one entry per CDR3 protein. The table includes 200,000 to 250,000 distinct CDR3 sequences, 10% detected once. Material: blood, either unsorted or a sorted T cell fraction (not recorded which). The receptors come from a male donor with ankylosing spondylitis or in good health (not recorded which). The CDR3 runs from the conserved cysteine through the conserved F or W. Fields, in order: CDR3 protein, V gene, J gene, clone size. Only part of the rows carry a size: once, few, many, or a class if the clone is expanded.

CDR3aa: CAISGSGGPQETQYF
v_gene: TRBV10-3
j_gene: TRBJ2-5
abundance: many

CDR3aa: CSARDGAGGRADNEQFF
v_gene: TRBV20-1
j_gene: TRBJ2-1
abundance: many

CDR3aa: CASSRGTTTNEKLFF
v_gene: TRBV7-9
j_gene: TRBJ1-4
abundance: .

CDR3aa: CSAVNVGHPEQYF
v_gene: TRBV29-1
j_gene: TRBJ2-7
abundance: many

CDR3aa: CASSASGPGNEQFF
v_gene: TRBV11-2
j_gene: TRBJ2-1
abundance: many

CDR3aa: CASSVGGQGATGELFF
v_gene: TRBV9
j_gene: TRBJ2-2
abundance: .

CDR3aa: CASSLDGTSASYEQYF
v_gene: TRBV5-6
j_gene: TRBJ2-7
abundance: many

CDR3aa: CASSLAGGIETQYF
v_gene: TRBV7-6
j_gene: TRBJ2-5
abundance: many

CDR3aa: CATSRLRGGELSNSPLHF
v_gene: TRBV15
j_gene: TRBJ1-6
abundance: .

CDR3aa: CASSLRGGQGQETQYF
v_gene: TRBV7-8
j_gene: TRBJ2-5
abundance: few

CDR3aa: CASSPGTSGSSYNEQFF
v_gene: TRBV5-1
j_gene: TRBJ2-1
abundance: many

CDR3aa: CASSFGTSTDTQYF
v_gene: TRBV7-2
j_gene: TRBJ2-3
abundance: many

CDR3aa: CASSLTDRVGADEKLFF
v_gene: TRBV5-1
j_gene: TRBJ1-4
abundance: many

CDR3aa: CASSLDSGQHYGYTF
v_gene: TRBV7-2
j_gene: TRBJ1-2
abundance: many

CDR3aa: CASSRGQAGLNGELFF
v_gene: TRBV5-1
j_gene: TRBJ2-2
abundance: few

CDR3aa: CASSFGAYGYTF
v_gene: TRBV12-3/TRBV12-4
j_gene: TRBJ1-2
abundance: few

CDR3aa: CASSFFSPPGTEAFF
v_gene: TRBV12-3/TRBV12-4
j_gene: TRBJ1-1
abundance: many

CDR3aa: CASSLRGGTSYNEQFF
v_gene: TRBV7-3
j_gene: TRBJ2-1
abundance: .

CDR3aa: CASNTGTAKEKLFF
v_gene: TRBV7-2
j_gene: TRBJ1-4
abundance: many

CDR3aa: CASSLAAGGLFVPDTQYF
v_gene: TRBV7-2
j_gene: TRBJ2-3
abundance: many

CDR3aa: CASSHGTSNGEQYF
v_gene: TRBV7-8
j_gene: TRBJ2-7
abundance: many

CDR3aa: CASSLMVAGGSYNEQFF
v_gene: TRBV5-1
j_gene: TRBJ2-1
abundance: many

CDR3aa: CASSLSMAQYF
v_gene: TRBV7-9
j_gene: TRBJ2-5
abundance: few